This entry lists 10 T cell receptor beta chains sequenced from one sample in a study of Graves' ophthalmopathy and Graves' hyperthyroidism. The authors amplified TCR beta CDR3 regions from RNA transcripts. HTBI primers were used in a first-round RT-PCR, which preceded a second-round multiplex PCR. TCRdb ran MiXCR on the multiplex PCR reads and lists one entry per CDR3 protein. This table has some 350,000 distinct CDR3 sequences, roughly 15% appearing once. Sequenced input: peripheral blood. The source of these receptors is an adult woman with stable Graves' hyperthyroidism.

This clonotype was seen at least ten times. The chain joins TRBV5-1 to TRBJ2-5; D is unresolved. The CDR3 is made up of 14 amino acids. V was pared by 0 bases and J by 2 bases, with 8 bases between. In germline, CDR1 is SGHRS, CDR2 YFSETQ. CDR3 DNA sequence: TGCGCCAGCAGCTTGGGGGCACGGCAAGAGACCCAGTACTTC. This sequence encodes CASSLGARQETQYF.

The sample holds many counts of this clonotype. The chain links TRBV20-1 to TRBJ2-7; 11 positions match TRBD2. V dropped 5 bases and J dropped 3; count of bases not matched to a gene: 3. The CDR3 has 13 residues. Germline V gene sequence: CDR1 DFQATT, CDR2 SNEGSKA (reference sequence). CDR3 region: CSAETSGSYEQYF. CDR3 in DNA: TGCAGTGCTGAAACTAGCGGGAGCTACGAGCAGTACTTC.

The chain employs TRBV4-3 and TRBJ2-7, with 11 nucleotides matching TRBD2. With 4 bases clipped from V and 0 bases from J, the junction kept 8 bases outside the gene matches. The CDR3 has 17 amino acids. Germline assignment: CDR1 LGHNA and CDR2 YSLEER. The CDR3 here is CASSPGLADSFSYEQYF. In DNA, the CDR3 is TGCGCCAGCAGCCCGGGACTAGCGGACTCCTTCTCCTACGAGCAGTACTTC.

The CDR3 DNA reads TGTGCCACCAGTGATCCCGGGACAGCAACCACAGATACGCAGTATTTT. Residues: CATSDPGTATTDTQYF. The genes are TRBV24-1 and TRBJ2-3; 7 bases map to TRBD1. The length of the CDR3 is 16 residues. The V segment lost 3 bases and the J segment 2 bases; nucleotides outside the gene matches: 7. CDR1 is KGHDR and CDR2 is SFDVKD in the germline V gene.

This clonotype was recorded many times. This sequence joins TRBV7-6 and TRBJ1-3, with D unclear. Trimming removed 5 bases at V and 2 bases at J, with 13 bases between. Germline CDR1 and CDR2: SGHVS and FNYEAQ. This CDR3 contains 15 residues. CDR3 region: CASSQRSHPGNTIYF. In nucleotides, the CDR3 is TGTGCCAGCAGCCAAAGGAGCCACCCTGGAAACACCATATATTTT.

In this sample, this clonotype turned up many times. V is TRBV11-1 and J is TRBJ2-2; D is unclear. V lost 1 base and J lost 2, with 2 bases in between. The CDR3 loop spans 13 amino acids. The germline CDR1 and CDR2 sequences are SGHAT and FQDESV (reference sequence). For the CDR3, the DNA is TGTGCCAGCAGCTTAGATAACACCGGGGAGCTGTTTTTT. Translation: CASSLDNTGELFF.

This clonotype was observed at least ten times. This CDR3 reads CASRTGPGGTGELFF. The CDR3 nucleotides read TGTGCCAGCAGGACCGGCCCGGGGGGCACCGGGGAGCTGTTTTTT. The V and J genes are TRBV27 and TRBJ2-2, with 7 bases that match TRBD2. The J segment lost 4 bases and the V segment lost 6 bases, leaving 8 bases of the junction unmatched. The length of the CDR3 is 15 residues. CDR1 and CDR2 from the germline V gene are MNHEY and SMNVEV (reference sequence).

This chain links TRBV24-1 with TRBJ2-2; D uncertain. The CDR3 loop spans 15 amino acids. Per germline, CDR1 KGHDR and CDR2 SFDVKD. V gave up 3 bases and J gave up 1 base, with 8 bases separating them. The CDR3 sequence: CATSDDKENTGELFF. The CDR3 DNA is TGTGCCACCAGTGATGACAAGGAGAACACCGGGGAGCTGTTTTTT.

This clonotype appeared many times. The genes are TRBV2 and TRBJ2-5; D not certain. CDR1 and CDR2 from the germline V gene are SNHLY and FYNNEI. Trimming stripped 6 bases from V and 1 base from J, with 12 bases between. The CDR3 spans 14 residues. This CDR3 reads CASRSPYSQETQYF. The CDR3 bases are TGTGCCAGCAGATCCCCGTACAGCCAAGAGACCCAGTACTTC.

This clonotype was picked up many times. The rearrangement links TRBV2 to TRBJ2-5, with 7 nucleotides matching TRBD1. V shed 8 bases and J 1 base; nucleotides not matched to a gene: 7. CDR3 length: 14 amino acids. CDR1 and CDR2 from the germline V gene are SNHLY and FYNNEI. The chain's CDR3 is CASLRDSLQETQYF. In DNA, the CDR3 is TGTGCCAGCCTCCGGGACAGTCTCCAAGAGACCCAGTACTTC.